This T cell receptor (beta chain) was sequenced in a study of T cell responses to AZD1222 COVID-19 vaccine. This clone was found a few times. Antigen: not known. Mismatch with germline at one junction end may stem from a read error. Using immunoSEQ multiplex PCR, the repertoire was profiled, and TCRdb retains in-frame clones only, with some absent. Here the sample spans roughly 100,000 clones, almost 85% being singletons. The V gene's germline CDR1 is LNHDA and CDR2 SQIVND (reference sequence). This CDR3 is 13 amino acids long. Whole-study results and caveats: Across spike, vaccine-associated CD4 TCRs were found, dominant at 160-218 and 743-854. Clonal diversity was possibly underestimated; the donors were predominantly white British and more often female.

The receptor was isolated from an adult in good health. J is TRBJ1-1 and V is TRBV19; weak D call: TRBD1 (6 bases). Sequenced material: peripheral blood, taken on day 0 of AZD1222 vaccination. Here the CDR3 DNA reads TGTGCGAGTACCATTACGGGGGCTAATGAAGCTTTCTTT. Its protein product is CASTITGANEAFF. The variable domain in full, with the rest retrieved from reference TRBV19 and TRBJ1-1, is DGGITQSPKYLFRKEGQNVTLSCEQNLNHDAMYWYRQDPGQGLRLIYYSQIVNDFQKGDIAEGYSVSREKKESFPLTVTSAQKNPTAFYLCASTITGANEAFFGQGTRLTVV.